The 24 T cell receptor beta chains below come from one sample, sequenced in a study of T cells after yellow fever vaccination. TCRdb re-analysed the 5' RACE reads in MiXCR, keeping a single row per CDR3 protein. The table has hundreds of thousands of distinct CDR3 sequences, 20% to 25% seen once. The sequenced sample was PBMCs, obtained more than 20 days after the first yellow fever vaccination. All receptors derive from a young man who received the YFV17D yellow fever vaccine.

This clonotype was seen a few times. V and J are TRBV4-3 and TRBJ2-1; 10 positions agree with TRBD1. Trimming took 4 bases from V and 0 from J; bases not matched to a gene: 9. CDR1 is LGHNA and CDR2 is YSLEER in the germline V gene. The CDR3 runs to 18 residues. The DNA for the CDR3 is TGCGCCAGCAGCCTCCTCCCGGGACAGGGGTACTCCTACAATGAGCAGTTCTTC. Amino acid sequence: CASSLLPGQGYSYNEQFF.

The V and J genes are TRBV7-8 and TRBJ1-6; tentatively, D is TRBD1 (6 bases). CDR3 length equals 15 residues. Trimming took 5 bases from V and 6 from J, leaving 14 bases between them. Per germline, CDR1 SGHVS and CDR2 FQNEAQ. CDR3 sequence: CASSLQQGFNSPLHF. The CDR3 bases are TGTGCCAGCAGCCTACAACAGGGCTTTAATTCACCCCTCCACTTT.

V usage is TRBV6-2 or TRBV6-3 and J usage is TRBJ1-5; TRBD1 agrees at 9 bases. Germline V gene lookup returns CDR1 MNHEY and CDR2 SVGEGT. The CDR3 consists of 18 residues. J was trimmed by 3 bases and V by 0 bases; bases with no gene match: 9. CDR3 in DNA: TGTGCCAGCAGTTACTCGCCTGATGGGACAGGGAACAATCAGCCCCAGCATTTT. It codes for CASSYSPDGTGNNQPQHF.

The gene calls are TRBV5-1 and TRBJ2-5, with 7 bases aligning to TRBD2. The CDR3 length is 14 residues. CDR1 is SGHRS, CDR2 YFSETQ, per germline. J was trimmed by 9 bases and V by 4 bases; bases with no gene match: 12. CDR3 loop: CASSPETSLGAQYF. The CDR3 bases are TGCGCCAGCAGCCCAGAGACTAGCTTGGGGGCCCAGTACTTC.

The rearrangement joins TRBV12-3 or TRBV12-4 to TRBJ1-1, with 7 bases aligning to TRBD1. Trimming at V came to 6 bases and at J to 5 bases, leaving 12 bases not matched to a gene. The length of the CDR3 is 15 residues. CDR3 amino acids: CASRKDRVRGTEAFF. Written as DNA, the CDR3 is TGTGCCAGCAGAAAAGACAGGGTTCGAGGGACTGAAGCTTTCTTT.

The chain is built from TRBV29-1 and TRBJ2-5; 8 positions match TRBD2. Germline CDR1 and CDR2: SQVTM and ANQGSEA. The CDR3 runs to 18 residues. V shed 0 bases and J 5 bases; nucleotides not matched to a gene: 17. The CDR3, as DNA: TGCAGCGTTGAAGATCTTCTATTGGCGGGGGGAAAAAGGGAGACCCAGTACTTC. Translated: CSVEDLLLAGGKRETQYF.

This clonotype showed up many times. At one boundary the junction diverges from the germline segment, which might be a read error. The rearrangement uses TRBV20-1 and TRBJ2-1; D unresolved. Germline V gene sequence: CDR1 DFQATT, CDR2 SNEGSKA (reference sequence). This CDR3 spans 13 amino acids. In DNA form, the CDR3 reads TGCAGTGCAAGAGTCTCGGCAGGAGCTGAGCAGTTCTTC. Translating gives CSARVSAGAEQFF.

In its sample, this clonotype was seen a few times. The genes are TRBV6-5 and TRBJ1-2, with 9 bases matching TRBD1. V was clipped by 4 bases and J by 8 bases; unmatched bases: 11. This CDR3 contains 15 residues. Per the germline V gene, CDR1 is MNHEY and CDR2 is SVGAGI. The CDR3: CASSSGTGSLWGYTF. The CDR3, as DNA: TGTGCCAGCAGTTCCGGGACAGGGAGCTTGTGGGGCTACACCTTC.

This clonotype showed up just a few times. The chain links TRBV20-1 to TRBJ2-7; 10 bases are shared with TRBD2. Germline V gives CDR1 DFQATT, CDR2 SNEGSKA (reference sequence). The CDR3 has 13 amino acids. V lost 1 base and J lost 4; bases outside the gene matches: 1. This CDR3 reads CSARASGGYEQYV. The CDR3 nucleotides are TGCAGTGCTAGAGCTAGCGGGGGTTACGAGCAGTACGTC.

The V call is TRBV4-2, the J call TRBJ1-4; 7 nucleotides match TRBD1. CDR1 LGHNA and CDR2 YNFKEQ come from the germline V gene. With V trimmed by 5 bases and J by 8 bases, 14 bases remained unmatched. The CDR3 sequence is 16 residues long. The DNA of the CDR3 is TGTGCCAGCAGCGAAGGACAGGATCCGGGCGCCGAAAAACTGTTTTTT. Its protein is CASSEGQDPGAEKLFF.

This clonotype was found a few times. V gene TRBV4-2 combines with J gene TRBJ1-2, with D possibly TRBD1 on 5 matching bases. Trimming cost V 0 bases and J 0 bases, with 17 bases left between them. The CDR3 length is 18 residues. Germline V gene sequence: CDR1 LGHNA, CDR2 YNFKEQ. CDR3 region: CASSQDRPRGGTNYGYTF. The CDR3 coding sequence is TGTGCCAGCAGCCAAGACCGTCCACGGGGGGGTACTAACTATGGCTACACCTTC.

In DNA, the CDR3 is TGCGCCAGCAGCCACCTTACAGGGGGCTACGAGCAGTACGTC. Translation gives CASSHLTGGYEQYV. The chain uses TRBV4-1 and TRBJ2-7, with 8 bases fitting TRBD1. This CDR3 has 14 residues. CDR1 is MGHRA and CDR2 is YSYEKL in the germline V gene. J gave up 3 bases and V 3 bases, and 4 bases lay outside the gene matches.

This chain connects TRBV7-9 to TRBJ1-5; D is unclear. CDR3 length: 14 residues. V was clipped by 3 bases and J by 2 bases, with 8 bases between them. The germline CDR1 and CDR2 sequences are SEHNR and FQNEAQ (reference sequence). CDR3: CASSFSEGNQPQHF. CDR3 in DNA: TGTGCCAGCAGCTTTAGTGAGGGCAATCAGCCCCAGCATTTT.

The chain has TRBV6-5 and TRBJ2-3; possible D gene TRBD2, 6 bases. The CDR3 is 13 amino acids. The V and J ends lost 8 bases and 0 bases respectively, with 9 bases between them. CDR1 is MNHEY, CDR2 SVGAGI, per germline. This CDR3 reads CASVAGSTDTQYF. For the CDR3, the DNA is TGTGCCAGCGTTGCGGGGAGCACAGATACGCAGTATTTT.

V and J are TRBV12-3 or TRBV12-4 and TRBJ1-1; D is unclear. This CDR3 is built from 15 residues. V lost 2 bases and J 3 bases, leaving 13 bases between the germline ends. DNA for the CDR3: TGTGCCAGCAGTTTATTCCCCCTCGGCCACACTGAAGCTTTCTTT. It specifies CASSLFPLGHTEAFF.

The V gene is TRBV6-2 or TRBV6-3, the J gene TRBJ2-3; weak D call: TRBD2 (5 bases). Germline loops: CDR1 MNHEY, CDR2 SVGEGT. Deletions cut 2 bases from V and 0 bases from J, with 24 bases between. The CDR3 loop spans 20 amino acids. CDR3 loop: CASSYGSSRLRRPSTDTQYF. CDR3 in DNA: TGTGCCAGCAGTTACGGGTCTAGCCGGCTTCGACGTCCTAGCACAGATACGCAGTATTTT.

V is TRBV5-1 and J is TRBJ2-7; 9 positions match TRBD1. Germline assignment: CDR1 SGHRS and CDR2 YFSETQ. The CDR3 runs 15 residues. With 4 bases clipped from V and 4 bases from J, the junction kept 9 bases outside the gene matches. CDR3 in amino acids: CASSRAGTGIYEQYF. Here the CDR3 DNA reads TGCGCCAGCAGCCGCGCCGGGACAGGGATTTACGAGCAGTACTTC.

The gene calls are TRBV5-4 and TRBJ2-6; the D gene is possibly TRBD1 (6 bases). Germline V gene sequence: CDR1 SGHNT, CDR2 YYREEE (reference sequence). This CDR3 contains 15 residues. The V end was cut by 6 bases, the J end by 1 base, with 11 bases between. Here the CDR3 DNA reads TGTGCCAGCATCAACAGGGAGTCTGGGGCCAACGTCCTGACTTTC. Translated: CASINRESGANVLTF.

This chain uses TRBV7-9 with TRBJ2-1, with D possibly TRBD1 on 6 matching bases. The length of the CDR3 is 13 residues. Germline CDR1 is SEHNR and CDR2 is FQNEAQ (reference sequence). V gave up 5 bases and J gave up 7 bases, with 12 bases separating them. The CDR3 sequence: CASSEDRRNEQFF. As DNA, the CDR3 is TGTGCCAGCAGCGAAGACAGGAGGAATGAGCAGTTCTTC.

This clonotype showed up many times. This rearrangement joins TRBV28 to TRBJ2-1; TRBD1 matches 10 bases. Per the germline V gene, CDR1 is MDHEN and CDR2 is SYDVKM. The V segment lost 5 bases and the J segment 7 bases; nucleotides outside the gene matches: 2. The CDR3 runs 13 residues. The CDR3 spells CASSLGQGNEQFF. The CDR3 DNA reads as TGTGCCAGCAGTCTGGGACAGGGGAATGAGCAGTTCTTC. Complete variable domain (other parts from reference TRBV28 and TRBJ2-1): DVKVTQSSRYLVKRTGEKVFLECVQDMDHENMFWYRQDPGLGLRLIYFSYDVKMKEKGDIPEGYSVSREKKERFSLILESASTNQTSMYLCASSLGQGNEQFFGPGTRLTVL.

The V and J genes are TRBV5-4 and TRBJ2-2; TRBD1 aligns across 8 bases. CDR3 length: 15 amino acids. The germline gives CDR1 SGHNT, CDR2 YYREEE (reference sequence). Trimming at V came to 5 bases and at J to 1 base, leaving 4 bases not matched to a gene. CDR3 residues: CASRHDRGNTGELFF. CDR3 nucleotides: TGTGCCAGCAGACATGACAGGGGGAACACCGGGGAGCTGTTTTTT.

The chain recombines TRBV5-1 with TRBJ1-5, with D unclear. V lost 4 bases and J lost 6, with 20 bases in between. The germline V gene encodes CDR1 SGHRS and CDR2 YFSETQ. CDR3 length: 16 amino acids. The CDR3 is CASSAGPVGDGQPQHF. The CDR3 nucleotides read TGCGCCAGCAGCGCGGGTCCGGTCGGGGATGGTCAGCCCCAGCATTTT.

The J gene is TRBJ1-5, the V gene TRBV2; 9 bases are a match to TRBD1. The germline gives CDR1 SNHLY, CDR2 FYNNEI. Trimming took 8 bases from V and 3 from J; bases not matched to a gene: 8. The CDR3 is made up of 15 amino acids. In nucleotides, the CDR3 is TGTGCCAGCCGTTGGGGACAGGGCCTCAATCAGCCCCAGCATTTT. Its translation is CASRWGQGLNQPQHF. The complete variable domain, with remaining parts taken from reference TRBV2 and TRBJ1-5, reads EPEVTQTPSHQVTQMGQEVILRCVPISNHLYFYWYRQILGQKVEFLVSFYNNEISEKSEIFDDQFSVERPDGSNFTLKIRSTKLEDSAMYFCASRWGQGLNQPQHFGDGTRLSIL.

The chain employs TRBV4-2 and TRBJ2-7; TRBD2 matches 12 bases. CDR3 size: 15 residues. Germline V gene data show CDR1 as LGHNA and CDR2 as YNFKEQ. Germline trimming cut 4 bases from V and 5 bases from J; bases unmatched to any gene: 6. Here the CDR3 reads CASSLGLAGLDEQYF. Written as DNA, the CDR3 is TGTGCCAGCAGCCTTGGACTAGCGGGGCTGGACGAGCAGTACTTC.